This TCR beta chain was observed in a study of identical twins. General study points: While abundant cord blood beta clonotypes carried fewer insertions, memory repertoires showed no such pattern.

Many counts were recorded for this clonotype. No antigen is known for it. Relative to the germline gene, one junction end is altered; a read error may explain this. Unique molecular identifiers were present on the cDNA, which also gained a universal primer site by template switching. One entry per CDR3 protein, called by TCRdb with MiXCR from the 5' RACE reads. The data hold fewer than 800,000 distinct CDR3 sequences, with 7.1% observed a single time. The germline V gene encodes CDR1 MGHRA and CDR2 YSYEKL. The CDR3 is 16 residues long. These records were also assigned to another study, of yellow fever vaccine responses in identical twins.

This sequence was found in a woman younger than 30 in good health. The material sequenced was PBMCs. The chain carries TRBV4-1 and TRBJ1-6; TRBD1 might be the D (5 bases). CDR3 loop: CASSQDSIVGDSAIRF. CDR3 DNA sequence: TGCGCCAGCAGCCAAGACTCCATCGTAGGGGACTCAGCGATCCGCTTT.